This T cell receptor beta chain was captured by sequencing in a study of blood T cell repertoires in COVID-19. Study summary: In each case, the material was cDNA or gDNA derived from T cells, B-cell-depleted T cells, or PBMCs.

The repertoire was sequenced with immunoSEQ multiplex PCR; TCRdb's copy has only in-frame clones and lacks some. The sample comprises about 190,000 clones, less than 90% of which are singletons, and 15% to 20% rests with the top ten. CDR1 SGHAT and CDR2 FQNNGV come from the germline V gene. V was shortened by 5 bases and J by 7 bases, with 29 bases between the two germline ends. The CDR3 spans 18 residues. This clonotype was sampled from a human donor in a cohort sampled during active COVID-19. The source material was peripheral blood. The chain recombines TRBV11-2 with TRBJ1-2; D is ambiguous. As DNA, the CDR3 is TGTGCCAGCAGCCCCCCGGTTCGGCAGGCCGGCTTCGGTCTTGGCTACACCTTC. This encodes CASSPPVRQAGFGLGYTF. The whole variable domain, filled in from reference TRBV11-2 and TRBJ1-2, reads EAGVAQSPRYKIIEKRQSVAFWCNPISGHATLYWYQQILGQGPKLLIQFQNNGVVDDSQLPKDRFSAERLKGVDSTLKIQPAKLEDSAVYLCASSPPVRQAGFGLGYTFGSGTRLTVV.